These 24 T cell receptor beta chains share one sample of origin, sequenced in a study of blood T cell repertoires in COVID-19. Using immunoSEQ multiplex PCR, the repertoire was profiled, and TCRdb retains in-frame clones only, with some absent. This sample has around 290,000 clones; approximately 90% occur once, and the top ten carry 2.2%. The sequenced sample consisted of peripheral blood. The receptors shown here come from a woman aged 25 to 39 with COVID-19, enrolled during active disease.

This chain links TRBV5-1 with TRBJ2-1; 11 bases map to TRBD2. Germline CDR1 is SGHRS and CDR2 is YFSETQ. This CDR3 has 15 amino acids. Trimming removed 3 bases from V and 8 bases from J; junction bases left unmatched: 7. The CDR3 bases are TGCGCCAGCAGCTGGGGGACTAGCGGCGCCTATGAGCAGTTCTTC. It encodes CASSWGTSGAYEQFF.

This clone was observed a few times. The CDR3 sequence: CASSQGSETYGYTF. The DNA for the CDR3 is TGCGCCAGCAGCCAAGGAAGCGAGACCTATGGCTACACCTTC. The chain couples TRBV4-1 to TRBJ1-2; no clear D gene. The CDR3 runs to 14 residues. The germline CDR1 and CDR2 sequences are MGHRA and YSYEKL. Deletions cut 1 base from V and 4 bases from J, with 10 bases between.

This chain links TRBV7-9 with TRBJ2-1; 14 bases agree with TRBD2. Trimming cost V 1 base and J 9 bases; bases outside gene matches: 5. The CDR3 contains 16 residues. The germline gives CDR1 SEHNR, CDR2 FQNEAQ (reference sequence). CDR3 DNA sequence: TGTGCCAGCAGCTTAGTAGGGACTAGCGGGAGAGGTGAGCAGTTCTTC. Translating gives CASSLVGTSGRGEQFF.

In this sample, this clone turned up once. The chain joins TRBV2 to TRBJ2-7; D call uncertain. V lost 4 bases and J 4 bases, leaving 5 bases between the germline ends. The CDR3 has 11 residues. Germline CDR1 SNHLY, CDR2 FYNNEI. The DNA of the CDR3 is TGTGCCAGCAGTGGGGCATACGAGCAGTACTTC. Translation: CASSGAYEQYF.

The J gene is TRBJ2-2, the V gene TRBV29-1; 7 bases line up with TRBD1. After removal of 5 bases from V and 5 bases from J, the junction contained 2 bases not matched to a gene. Germline V gene data show CDR1 as SQVTM and CDR2 as ANQGSEA. This CDR3 comprises 12 residues. CDR3 protein: CSVTGDTGELFF. CDR3 nucleotides: TGCAGCGTTACAGGGGATACCGGGGAGCTGTTTTTT.

The CDR3 DNA reads TGTGCCAGCTCACCTACGGCCCAGGGGGCTAAGTCTGAAGCTTTCTTT. This translates into CASSPTAQGAKSEAFF. V gene TRBV18 combines with J gene TRBJ1-1, with 8 bases lining up with TRBD1. Germline CDR1 KGHSH, CDR2 LQKENI. The ends lost 3 bases at V and 6 bases at J; junction bases unmatched: 12. This CDR3 has 16 residues.

The V and J genes are TRBV2 and TRBJ1-2; TRBD1 might be the D (6 bases). This CDR3 comprises 15 residues. The germline V gene encodes CDR1 SNHLY and CDR2 FYNNEI. The ends were cut back, 0 bases at V and 4 bases at J, with 12 bases in the middle. The CDR3 here is CASSEAPGQSYGYTF. CDR3 DNA sequence: TGTGCCAGCAGTGAAGCCCCTGGACAGAGCTATGGCTACACCTTC.

The V call is TRBV7-8, the J call TRBJ1-5; 9 bases are shared with TRBD1. This CDR3 contains 16 residues. J was trimmed by 2 bases and V by 5 bases; bases with no gene match: 7. The germline CDR1 and CDR2 sequences are SGHVS and FQNEAQ. The CDR3 is CASSHTRTGGNQPQHF. The CDR3, as DNA: TGTGCCAGCAGCCACACCCGGACAGGGGGCAATCAGCCCCAGCATTTT.

This clone was recorded a few times. DNA of the CDR3: TGCAGCGTTGCGGTTAGCTTAGCTTCTGGAAACACCATATATTTT. Translated, it gives CSVAVSLASGNTIYF. The chain uses TRBV29-1 and TRBJ1-3; D call uncertain. Germline CDR1 and CDR2: SQVTM and ANQGSEA. The V end lost 4 bases, the J end lost 1 base, and 14 bases lay between the germline ends. The CDR3 runs to 15 residues.

This clone occurred once. The chain has TRBV27 and TRBJ1-5, with 7 bases aligning to TRBD1. With 2 bases clipped from V and 7 bases from J, the junction kept 5 bases outside the gene matches. The CDR3 is 14 amino acids. Per germline, CDR1 MNHEY and CDR2 SMNVEV (reference sequence). The CDR3 spells CASSLAQGRQPQHF. CDR3 sequence (DNA): TGTGCCAGCAGTTTAGCACAGGGGCGGCAGCCCCAGCATTTT.

The J gene is TRBJ2-1, the V gene TRBV3-1 (or the pseudogene TRBV3-2); the match to TRBD2 covers 10 bases. Germline V gives CDR1 LGHDT, CDR2 YNNKEL (reference sequence). Trimming cost V 7 bases and J 2 bases; bases outside gene matches: 5. The CDR3 is 15 amino acids. The CDR3 spells CASTRTSGTYNEQFF. The CDR3 bases are TGTGCCAGCACCCGGACTAGCGGCACCTACAATGAGCAGTTCTTC.

This CDR3 is CASSPSGQGHQPQHF. CDR3 nucleotides: TGTGCCAGCTCACCTTCGGGACAGGGCCATCAGCCCCAGCATTTT. This chain joins TRBV18 and TRBJ1-5; 9 bases agree with TRBD1. Per the germline V gene, CDR1 is KGHSH and CDR2 is LQKENI. The CDR3 has 15 residues. V was clipped by 3 bases and J by 5 bases; unmatched bases: 5.

This rearrangement joins TRBV7-2 to TRBJ1-1; 7 nucleotides align to TRBD1. The CDR3 totals 13 residues. CDR1 and CDR2 (germline): SGHTA, FQGNSA. V lost 4 bases and J lost 7; bases outside the gene matches: 6. The CDR3 reads CASSWGQTGEAFF. The CDR3 region has the DNA TGTGCCAGCAGCTGGGGACAGACAGGTGAAGCTTTCTTT.

The CDR3 sequence is CASSLGQGPFYGYTF. The CDR3, as DNA: TGTGCCAGCAGCTTAGGACAGGGGCCTTTCTATGGCTACACCTTC. The V and J genes are TRBV7-9 and TRBJ1-2, with 8 positions matching TRBD1. This CDR3 has 15 residues. Germline assignment: CDR1 SEHNR and CDR2 FQNEAQ (reference sequence). Trimming removed 1 base from V and 4 bases from J; junction bases left unmatched: 5.

This clone was seen a handful of times. This chain joins TRBV14 and TRBJ1-1, with D unresolved. V shed 4 bases and J shed 4 bases, with 13 bases lying between them. Per germline, CDR1 SGHDN and CDR2 FVKESK. The CDR3 length is 14 residues. The CDR3 nucleotides are TGTGCCAGCAGCCTGGCCGGGTCGAGCACTGAAGCTTTCTTT. Translation: CASSLAGSSTEAFF.

The table lists this clone with a count of one. The V gene is TRBV11-2, the J gene TRBJ2-3, with D possibly TRBD2 on 5 matching bases. In germline, CDR1 is SGHAT, CDR2 FQNNGV. The CDR3 loop spans 14 amino acids. V lost 5 bases, J lost 6 bases, and 15 bases lay in between. DNA for the CDR3: TGTGCCAGCAGCCGCGGACTTCCCGCGGATACGCAGTATTTT. Translation gives CASSRGLPADTQYF.

The chain couples TRBV19 to TRBJ2-2, with 7 bases identical to TRBD1. Looked up from germline, CDR1 is LNHDA and CDR2 is SQIVND (reference sequence). This CDR3 comprises 15 residues. Trimming took 10 bases from V and 7 from J; bases not matched to a gene: 15. The CDR3 nucleotides are TGTGCCACATCGGACGGGGACAGTGACCTCGGGGAGCTGTTTTTT. It specifies CATSDGDSDLGELFF.

This chain uses TRBV5-1 with TRBJ2-3, with D possibly matching TRBD2 (5 bases). This CDR3 is 15 amino acids long. The ends were cut back, 0 bases at V and 4 bases at J, with 12 bases in the middle. Germline CDR1 reads SGHRS; CDR2 reads YFSETQ. DNA for the CDR3: TGCGCCAGCAGCTTGGAAGATGGGAGCGCAGATACGCAGTATTTT. This codes for CASSLEDGSADTQYF.

The V gene is TRBV11-2, the J gene TRBJ2-1; TRBD2 aligns across 7 bases. There are 16 residues in the CDR3. CDR1 and CDR2 from the germline V gene are SGHAT and FQNNGV. After removal of 2 bases from V and 5 bases from J, the junction contained 9 bases not matched to a gene. DNA of the CDR3: TGTGCCAGCAGCTTAACACTAGCGCAGACTCACAATGAGCAGTTCTTC. Translated, it gives CASSLTLAQTHNEQFF.

This chain uses TRBV29-1 with TRBJ2-3; tentatively, D is TRBD2 (6 bases). Trimming took off 4 bases at V and 4 bases at J, with 12 bases between the two ends. This CDR3 region has 13 residues. Germline-derived CDR1 and CDR2 are SQVTM and ANQGSEA. The CDR3 loop is CSVATGVADTQYF. DNA for the CDR3: TGCAGCGTTGCCACGGGAGTGGCAGATACGCAGTATTTT.

This chain links TRBV29-1 with TRBJ1-5; no definite D call. This CDR3 comprises 15 residues. Germline V gene lookup returns CDR1 SQVTM and CDR2 ANQGSEA. V shed 1 base and J shed 1 base, with 11 bases lying between them. The CDR3 nucleotides read TGCAGCGTTGAAGGACTGCTAAGGAGCAATCAGCCCCAGCATTTT. This encodes CSVEGLLRSNQPQHF. Variable domain in full (rest from reference TRBV29-1 and TRBJ1-5): SAVISQKPSRDICQRGTSLTIQCQVDSQVTMMFWYRQQPGQSLTLIATANQGSEATYESGFVIDKFPISRPNLTFSTLTVSNMSPEDSSIYLCSVEGLLRSNQPQHFGDGTRLSIL.

The chain uses TRBV28 and TRBJ2-6, with a tentative D call TRBD1 (5 bases). V gave up 3 bases and J gave up 0 bases, with 21 bases separating them. Germline V gene data show CDR1 as MDHEN and CDR2 as SYDVKM. This CDR3 is built from 20 residues. This CDR3 reads CASSFPFRDRGFSGANVLTF. The CDR3 DNA reads TGTGCCAGCAGTTTCCCTTTCCGAGACAGAGGATTCTCTGGGGCCAACGTCCTGACTTTC. Full variable domain (remainder filled in from reference TRBV28 and TRBJ2-6): DVKVTQSSRYLVKRTGEKVFLECVQDMDHENMFWYRQDPGLGLRLIYFSYDVKMKEKGDIPEGYSVSREKKERFSLILESASTNQTSMYLCASSFPFRDRGFSGANVLTFGAGSRLTVL.

The J gene is TRBJ1-2, the V gene TRBV16, with 8 bases lining up with TRBD1. CDR3 length: 16 amino acids. V gave up 0 bases and J gave up 3 bases; unmatched junction bases: 6. CDR1 is KGHSY, CDR2 FQNENV, per germline. CDR3 loop: CASSQSLGTGYYGYTF. The DNA of the CDR3 is TGTGCCAGCAGCCAATCCCTTGGGACAGGTTACTATGGCTACACCTTC. Using reference TRBV16 and TRBJ1-2 for the parts outside the CDR3, the full variable domain is GEEVAQTPKHLVRGEGQKAKLYCAPIKGHSYVFWYQQVLKNEFKFLISFQNENVFDETGMPKERFSAKCLPNSPCSLEIQATKLEDSAVYFCASSQSLGTGYYGYTFGSGTRLTVV.

The DNA for the CDR3 is TGTGCCAGCAGCCCCCCGGGGGGTTTACCCAGCACCGGGGAGCTGTTTTTT. Translated, it gives CASSPPGGLPSTGELFF. This chain joins TRBV14 and TRBJ2-2; TRBD2 matches at 7 bases. The CDR3 is 17 amino acids. V gave up 4 bases and J gave up 4 bases; unmatched junction bases: 12. Germline V CDR1 and CDR2: SGHDN, FVKESK. Using reference TRBV14 and TRBJ2-2 for the parts outside the CDR3, the full variable domain is EAGVTQFPSHSVIEKGQTVTLRCDPISGHDNLYWYRRVMGKEIKFLLHFVKESKQDESGMPNNRFLAERTGGTYSTLKVQPAELEDSGVYFCASSPPGGLPSTGELFFGEGSRLTVL.